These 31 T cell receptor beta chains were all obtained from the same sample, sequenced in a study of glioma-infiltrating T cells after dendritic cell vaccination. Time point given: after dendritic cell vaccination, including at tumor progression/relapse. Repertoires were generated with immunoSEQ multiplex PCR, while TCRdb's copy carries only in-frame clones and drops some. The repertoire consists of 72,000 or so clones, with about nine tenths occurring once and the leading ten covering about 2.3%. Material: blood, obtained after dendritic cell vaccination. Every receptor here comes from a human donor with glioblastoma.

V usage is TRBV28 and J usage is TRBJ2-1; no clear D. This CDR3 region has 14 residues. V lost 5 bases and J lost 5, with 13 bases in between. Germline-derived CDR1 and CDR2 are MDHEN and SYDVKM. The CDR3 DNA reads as TGTGCCAGCAGTCCCCCATTAGCCGACAATGAGCAGTTCTTC. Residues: CASSPPLADNEQFF.

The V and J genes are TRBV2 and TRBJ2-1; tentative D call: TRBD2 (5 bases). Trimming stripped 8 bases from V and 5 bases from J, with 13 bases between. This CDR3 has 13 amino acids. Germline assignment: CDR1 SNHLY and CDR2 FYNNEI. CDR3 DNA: TGTGCCAGCCTTTCGGACGGGAACAATGAGCAGTTCTTC. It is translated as CASLSDGNNEQFF.

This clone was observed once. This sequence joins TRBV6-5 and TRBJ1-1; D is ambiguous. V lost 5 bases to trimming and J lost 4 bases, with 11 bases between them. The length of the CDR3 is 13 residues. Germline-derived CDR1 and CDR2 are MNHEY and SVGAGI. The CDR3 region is CASSADWSTEAFF. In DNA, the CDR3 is TGTGCCAGCAGTGCGGACTGGAGCACTGAAGCTTTCTTT.

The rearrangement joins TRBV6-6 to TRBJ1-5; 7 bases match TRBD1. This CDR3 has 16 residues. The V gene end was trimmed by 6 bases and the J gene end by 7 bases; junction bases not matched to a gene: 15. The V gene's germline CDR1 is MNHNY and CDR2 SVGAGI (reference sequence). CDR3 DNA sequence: TGTGCCAGCAGGGACTACAGGGGCCCCACTCGGCAGCCCCAGCATTTT. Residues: CASRDYRGPTRQPQHF.

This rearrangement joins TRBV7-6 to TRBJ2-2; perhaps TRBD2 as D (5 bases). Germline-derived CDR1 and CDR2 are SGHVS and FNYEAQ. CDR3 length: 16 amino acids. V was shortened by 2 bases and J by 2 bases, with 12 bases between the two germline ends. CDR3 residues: CASSLRPSTNTGELFF. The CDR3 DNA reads TGTGCCAGCAGCTTAAGACCTAGCACAAACACCGGGGAGCTGTTTTTT.

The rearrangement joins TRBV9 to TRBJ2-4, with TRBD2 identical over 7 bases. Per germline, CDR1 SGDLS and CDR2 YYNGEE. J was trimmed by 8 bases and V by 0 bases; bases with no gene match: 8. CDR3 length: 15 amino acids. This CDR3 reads CASSVGNLGRDIQYF. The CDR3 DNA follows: TGTGCCAGCAGCGTAGGGAATCTAGGGAGGGACATTCAGTACTTC. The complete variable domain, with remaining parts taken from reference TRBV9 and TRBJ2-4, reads DSGVTQTPKHLITATGQRVTLRCSPRSGDLSVYWYQQSLDQGLQFLIQYYNGEERAKGNILERFSAQQFPDLHSELNLSSLELGDSALYFCASSVGNLGRDIQYFGAGTRLSVL.

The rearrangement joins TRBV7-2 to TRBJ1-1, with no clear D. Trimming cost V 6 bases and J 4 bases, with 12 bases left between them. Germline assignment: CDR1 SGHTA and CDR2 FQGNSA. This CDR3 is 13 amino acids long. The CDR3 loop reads CASSETGGTEAFF. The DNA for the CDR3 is TGTGCCAGCAGTGAAACCGGTGGCACTGAAGCTTTCTTT.

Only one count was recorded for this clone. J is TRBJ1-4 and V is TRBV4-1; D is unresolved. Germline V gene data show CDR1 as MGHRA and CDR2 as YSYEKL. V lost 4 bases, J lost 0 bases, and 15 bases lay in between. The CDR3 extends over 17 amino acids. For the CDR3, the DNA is TGCGCCAGCAGCCGCGTGCCCGCCGGGGCAACTAATGAAAAACTGTTTTTT. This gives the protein CASSRVPAGATNEKLFF.

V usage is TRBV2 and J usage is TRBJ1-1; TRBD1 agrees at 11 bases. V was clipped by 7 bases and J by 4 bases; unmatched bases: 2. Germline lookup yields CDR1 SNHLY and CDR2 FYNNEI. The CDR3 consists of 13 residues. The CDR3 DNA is TGTGCCAGCAAGGGACAGGGGGGCACTGAAGCTTTCTTT. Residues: CASKGQGGTEAFF. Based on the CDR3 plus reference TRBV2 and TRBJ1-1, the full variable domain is EPEVTQTPSHQVTQMGQEVILRCVPISNHLYFYWYRQILGQKVEFLVSFYNNEISEKSEIFDDQFSVERPDGSNFTLKIRSTKLEDSAMYFCASKGQGGTEAFFGQGTRLTVV.

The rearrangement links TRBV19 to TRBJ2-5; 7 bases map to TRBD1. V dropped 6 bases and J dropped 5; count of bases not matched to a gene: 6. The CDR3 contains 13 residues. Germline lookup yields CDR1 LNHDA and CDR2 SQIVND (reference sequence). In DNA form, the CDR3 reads TGTGCCAGTAGCCAGACAGGGTCGGAGACCCAGTACTTC. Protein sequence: CASSQTGSETQYF.

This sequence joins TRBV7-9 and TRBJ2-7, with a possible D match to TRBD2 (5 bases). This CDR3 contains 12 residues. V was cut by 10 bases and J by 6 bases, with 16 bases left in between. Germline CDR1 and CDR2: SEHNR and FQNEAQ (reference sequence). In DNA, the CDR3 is TGTGCCACGAGGGCAGACGGAAGCGAGCAGTACTTC. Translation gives CATRADGSEQYF.

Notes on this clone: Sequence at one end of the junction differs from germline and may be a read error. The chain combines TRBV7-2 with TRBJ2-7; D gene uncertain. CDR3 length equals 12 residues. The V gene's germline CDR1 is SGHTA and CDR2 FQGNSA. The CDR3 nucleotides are TGTGCCGGCAGCCAGTCTTCGCGGGAGCAGTACTTC. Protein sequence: CAGSQSSREQYF.

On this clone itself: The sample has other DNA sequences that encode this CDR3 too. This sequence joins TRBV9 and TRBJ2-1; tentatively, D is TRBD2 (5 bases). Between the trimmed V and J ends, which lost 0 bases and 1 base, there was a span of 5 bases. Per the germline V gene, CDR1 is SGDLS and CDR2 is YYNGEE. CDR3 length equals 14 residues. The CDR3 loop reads CASSVGGSYNEQFF. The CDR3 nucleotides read TGTGCCAGCAGCGTAGGCGGGTCCTACAATGAGCAGTTCTTC. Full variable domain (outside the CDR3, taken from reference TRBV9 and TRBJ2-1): DSGVTQTPKHLITATGQRVTLRCSPRSGDLSVYWYQQSLDQGLQFLIQYYNGEERAKGNILERFSAQQFPDLHSELNLSSLELGDSALYFCASSVGGSYNEQFFGPGTRLTVL.

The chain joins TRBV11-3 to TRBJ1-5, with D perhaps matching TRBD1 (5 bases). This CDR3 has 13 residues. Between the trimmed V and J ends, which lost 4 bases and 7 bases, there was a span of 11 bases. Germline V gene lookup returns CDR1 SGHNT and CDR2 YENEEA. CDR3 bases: TGTGCCAGCAGCTCCAGGGTTGGCCAGCCCCAGCATTTT. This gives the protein CASSSRVGQPQHF.

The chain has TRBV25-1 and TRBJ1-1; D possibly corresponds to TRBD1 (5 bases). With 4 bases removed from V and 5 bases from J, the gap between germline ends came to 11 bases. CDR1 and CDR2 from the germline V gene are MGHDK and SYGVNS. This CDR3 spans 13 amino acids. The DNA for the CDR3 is TGTGCCAGCAGTGTCTTAGGGGAAACTGAAGCTTTCTTT. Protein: CASSVLGETEAFF.

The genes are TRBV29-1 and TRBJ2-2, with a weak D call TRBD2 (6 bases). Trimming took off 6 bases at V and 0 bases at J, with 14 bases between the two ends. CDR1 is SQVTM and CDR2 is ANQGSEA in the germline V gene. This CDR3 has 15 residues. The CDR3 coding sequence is TGCAGCGTGGACCCCTCGGGGGCGAACACCGGGGAGCTGTTTTTT. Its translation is CSVDPSGANTGELFF.

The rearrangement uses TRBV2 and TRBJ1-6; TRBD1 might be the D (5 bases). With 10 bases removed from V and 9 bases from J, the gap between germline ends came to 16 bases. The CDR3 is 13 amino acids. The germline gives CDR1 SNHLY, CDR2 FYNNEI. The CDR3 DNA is TGTGCCACGTGGGCCGGTGGGGCTTCACCCCTCCACTTT. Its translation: CATWAGGASPLHF.

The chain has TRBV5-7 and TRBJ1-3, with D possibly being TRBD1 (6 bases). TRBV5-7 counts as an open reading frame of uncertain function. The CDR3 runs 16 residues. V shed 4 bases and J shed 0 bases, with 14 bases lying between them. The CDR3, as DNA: TGTGCCAGCAGCACCCCCGGGACACGCTCTGGAAACACCATATATTTT. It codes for CASSTPGTRSGNTIYF.

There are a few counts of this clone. CDR3 sequence: CASSPPGRRNTEAFF. CDR3 bases: TGTGCCAGCAGCCCACCCGGGAGGCGGAACACTGAAGCTTTCTTT. The chain employs TRBV7-3 and TRBJ1-1; no firm D call. This CDR3 spans 15 amino acids. V was trimmed by 5 bases and J by 1 base, leaving 14 bases between them. Germline-derived CDR1 and CDR2 are SGHTA and FQGTGA.

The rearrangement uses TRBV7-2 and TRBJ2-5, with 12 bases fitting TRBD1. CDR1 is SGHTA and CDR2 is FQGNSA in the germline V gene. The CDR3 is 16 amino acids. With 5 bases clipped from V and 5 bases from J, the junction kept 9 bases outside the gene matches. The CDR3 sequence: CASSRSGTGGGETQYF. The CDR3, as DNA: TGTGCCAGCAGCAGATCCGGGACAGGGGGCGGGGAGACCCAGTACTTC.

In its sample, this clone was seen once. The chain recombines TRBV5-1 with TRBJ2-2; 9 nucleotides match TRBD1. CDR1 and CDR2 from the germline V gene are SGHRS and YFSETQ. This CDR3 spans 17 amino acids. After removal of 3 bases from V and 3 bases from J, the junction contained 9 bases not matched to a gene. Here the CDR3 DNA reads TGCGCCAGCAGCTCAAGGGGACAGGGAGGGTACACCGGGGAGCTGTTTTTT. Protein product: CASSSRGQGGYTGELFF.

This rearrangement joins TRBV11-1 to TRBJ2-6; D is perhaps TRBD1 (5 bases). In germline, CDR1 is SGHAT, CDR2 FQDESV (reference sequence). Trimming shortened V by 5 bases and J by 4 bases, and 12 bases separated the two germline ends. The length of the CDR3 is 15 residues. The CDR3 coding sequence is TGTGCCAGCAGCAGACAGCAGTCCGGGGCCAACGTCCTGACTTTC. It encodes CASSRQQSGANVLTF.

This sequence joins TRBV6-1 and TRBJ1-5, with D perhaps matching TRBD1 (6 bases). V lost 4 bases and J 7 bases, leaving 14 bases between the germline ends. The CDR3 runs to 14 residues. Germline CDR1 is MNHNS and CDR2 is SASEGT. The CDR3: CASSVAGTQQPQHF. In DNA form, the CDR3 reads TGTGCCAGCAGTGTAGCTGGGACACAACAGCCCCAGCATTTT.

CDR3 nucleotide sequence: TGTGCCAGCAGAGGGACAGGGATTTCTGGCTACACCTTC. It yields the protein CASRGTGISGYTF. The gene calls are TRBV6-5 and TRBJ1-2, with 9 bases identical to TRBD1. The CDR3 loop spans 13 amino acids. Germline trimming cut 6 bases from V and 7 bases from J; bases unmatched to any gene: 6. From germline, CDR1 is MNHEY and CDR2 SVGAGI.

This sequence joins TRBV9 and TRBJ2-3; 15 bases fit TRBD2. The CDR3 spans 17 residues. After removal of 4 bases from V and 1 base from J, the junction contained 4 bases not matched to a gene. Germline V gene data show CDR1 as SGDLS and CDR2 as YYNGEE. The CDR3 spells CASSQGLAGGRTDTQYF. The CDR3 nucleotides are TGTGCCAGCAGCCAGGGACTAGCGGGAGGTCGCACAGATACGCAGTATTTT.

CDR3 nucleotides: TGTGCCAGCAGCTTATGGGGGCCGACAGAGTATGAGTACACCTTC. Translating it yields CASSLWGPTEYEYTF. The rearrangement uses TRBV7-8 and TRBJ1-2; D perhaps matches TRBD1 (6 bases). V lost 2 bases and J 11 bases, leaving 21 bases between the germline ends. The CDR3 is 15 residues long. Germline lookup yields CDR1 SGHVS and CDR2 FQNEAQ.

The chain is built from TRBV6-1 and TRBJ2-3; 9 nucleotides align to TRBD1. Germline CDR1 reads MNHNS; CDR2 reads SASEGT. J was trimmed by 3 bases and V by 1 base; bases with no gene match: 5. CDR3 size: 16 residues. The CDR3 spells CASSEDRTGETDTQYF. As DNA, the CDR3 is TGTGCCAGCAGTGAAGACAGGACAGGGGAAACAGATACGCAGTATTTT.

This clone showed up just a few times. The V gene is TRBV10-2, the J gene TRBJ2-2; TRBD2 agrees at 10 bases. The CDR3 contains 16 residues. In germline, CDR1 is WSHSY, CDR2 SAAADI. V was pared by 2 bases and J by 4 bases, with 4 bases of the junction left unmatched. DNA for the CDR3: TGCGCCAGCAGTGAGACTAGCGGGGTGGGCACCGGGGAGCTGTTTTTT. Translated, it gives CASSETSGVGTGELFF.

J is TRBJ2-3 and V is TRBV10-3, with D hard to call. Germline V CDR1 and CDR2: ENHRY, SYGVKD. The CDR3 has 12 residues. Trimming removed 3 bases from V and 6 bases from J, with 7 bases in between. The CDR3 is CAISEPRDTQYF. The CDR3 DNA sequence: TGTGCCATCAGTGAACCCCGGGATACGCAGTATTTT.

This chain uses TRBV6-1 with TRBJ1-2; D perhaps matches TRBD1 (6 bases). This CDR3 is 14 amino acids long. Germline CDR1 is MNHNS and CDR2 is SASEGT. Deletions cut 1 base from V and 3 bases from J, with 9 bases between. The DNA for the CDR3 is TGTGCCAGCAGTGAAGGAGGACAGCACTATGGCTACACCTTC. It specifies CASSEGGQHYGYTF.

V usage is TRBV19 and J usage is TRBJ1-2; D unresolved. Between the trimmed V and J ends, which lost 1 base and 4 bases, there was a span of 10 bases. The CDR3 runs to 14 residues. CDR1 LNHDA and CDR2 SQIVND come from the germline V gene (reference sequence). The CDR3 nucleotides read TGTGCCAGTAGTATAGTCGGGGAGGGCTATGGCTACACCTTC. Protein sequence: CASSIVGEGYGYTF.